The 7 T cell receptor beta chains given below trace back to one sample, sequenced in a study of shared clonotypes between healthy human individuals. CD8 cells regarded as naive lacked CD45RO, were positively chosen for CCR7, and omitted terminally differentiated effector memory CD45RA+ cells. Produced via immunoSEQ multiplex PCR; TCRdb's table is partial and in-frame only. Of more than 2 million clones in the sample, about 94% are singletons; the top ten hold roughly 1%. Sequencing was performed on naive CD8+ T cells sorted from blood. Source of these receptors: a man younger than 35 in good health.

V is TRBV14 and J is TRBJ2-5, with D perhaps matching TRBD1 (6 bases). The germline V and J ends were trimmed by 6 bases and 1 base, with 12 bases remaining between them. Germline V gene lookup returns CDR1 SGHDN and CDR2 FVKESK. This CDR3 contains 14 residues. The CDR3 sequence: CASSHWTAQETQYF. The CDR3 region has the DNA TGTGCCAGCAGTCACTGGACAGCCCAAGAGACCCAGTACTTC. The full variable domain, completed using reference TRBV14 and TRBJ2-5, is EAGVTQFPSHSVIEKGQTVTLRCDPISGHDNLYWYRRVMGKEIKFLLHFVKESKQDESGMPNNRFLAERTGGTYSTLKVQPAELEDSGVYFCASSHWTAQETQYFGPGTRLLVL.

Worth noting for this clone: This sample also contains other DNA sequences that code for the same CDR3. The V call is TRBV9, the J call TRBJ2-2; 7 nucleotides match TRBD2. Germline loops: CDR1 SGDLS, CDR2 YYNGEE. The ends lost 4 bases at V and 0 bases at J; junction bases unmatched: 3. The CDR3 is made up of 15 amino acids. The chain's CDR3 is CASSPGTTNTGELFF. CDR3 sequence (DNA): TGTGCCAGCAGCCCTGGGACTACGAACACCGGGGAGCTGTTTTTT. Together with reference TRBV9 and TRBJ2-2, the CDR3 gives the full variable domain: DSGVTQTPKHLITATGQRVTLRCSPRSGDLSVYWYQQSLDQGLQFLIQYYNGEERAKGNILERFSAQQFPDLHSELNLSSLELGDSALYFCASSPGTTNTGELFFGEGSRLTVL.

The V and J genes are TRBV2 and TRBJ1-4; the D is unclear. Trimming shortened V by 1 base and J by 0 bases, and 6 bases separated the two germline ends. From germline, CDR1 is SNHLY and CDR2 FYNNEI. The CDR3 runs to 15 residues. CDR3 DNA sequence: TGTGCCAGCAGTGAAGGACCTGCAACTAATGAAAAACTGTTTTTT. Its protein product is CASSEGPATNEKLFF.

CDR3 DNA: TGTGCCAGCAGCTTAGCGCGGGACAGGGTCGCAGCTTTCTTT. Its translation is CASSLARDRVAAFF. This sequence joins TRBV7-2 and TRBJ1-1, with 9 bases identical to TRBD1. The V and J ends lost 0 bases and 10 bases, in that order; junction bases with no gene match: 6. The CDR3 is 14 amino acids. The germline gives CDR1 SGHTA, CDR2 FQGNSA.

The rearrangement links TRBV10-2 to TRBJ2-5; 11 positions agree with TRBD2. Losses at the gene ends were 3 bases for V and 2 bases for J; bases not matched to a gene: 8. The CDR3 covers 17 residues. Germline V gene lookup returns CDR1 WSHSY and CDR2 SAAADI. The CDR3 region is CASSDFGTSGEQETQYF. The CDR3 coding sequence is TGCGCCAGCAGTGATTTCGGGACTAGCGGCGAGCAAGAGACCCAGTACTTC.

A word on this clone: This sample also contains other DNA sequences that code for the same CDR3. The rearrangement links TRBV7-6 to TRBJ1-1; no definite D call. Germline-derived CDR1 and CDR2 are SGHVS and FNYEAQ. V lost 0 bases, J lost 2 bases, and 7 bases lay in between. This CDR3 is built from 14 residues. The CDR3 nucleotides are TGTGCCAGCAGCTTAGCAGGGCTTAACACTGAAGCTTTCTTT. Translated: CASSLAGLNTEAFF.

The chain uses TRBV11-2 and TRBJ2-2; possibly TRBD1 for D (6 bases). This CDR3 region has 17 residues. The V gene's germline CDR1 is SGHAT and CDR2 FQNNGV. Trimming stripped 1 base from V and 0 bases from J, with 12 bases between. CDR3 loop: CASSLVGGSANTGELFF. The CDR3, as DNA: TGTGCCAGCAGCTTAGTTGGGGGCAGCGCGAACACCGGGGAGCTGTTTTTT.